The clone carrying this TCR beta chain was counted at least ten times. Its matching antigen is unknown. With a J-beta primer mix and a sample-barcoded 5' primer, a second PCR ran about 7 to 12 cycles. A 12-random-nucleotide template-switch adaptor tagged each cDNA molecule. One entry per CDR3 protein, called by TCRdb with MiXCR from the 5' RACE reads. This table holds some 1.5 million distinct CDR3 sequences, roughly 27% found once. The sample originates from a study of blood T cells in healthy people across ages. Whole-study results and caveats: As naive T cell percentage varied, TCR beta diversity correlated strongly with it.

V was clipped by 1 base and J by 0 bases, with 7 bases between them. The V gene's germline CDR1 is SGHTA and CDR2 FQGNSA. This CDR3 contains 16 residues. Sequenced material: blood. This TCR came from a woman aged 30 to 39 in good health. This chain joins TRBV7-2 and TRBJ1-6; D ambiguous. CDR3: CASSLEGGSYNSPLHF. The CDR3 DNA reads as TGTGCCAGCAGCTTAGAAGGAGGCTCCTATAATTCACCCCTCCACTTT.